Shown below are 20 T cell receptor beta chains from a single sample sequenced in a study of blood T cells in healthy people across ages. A second PCR, run for about 6 to 11 cycles, used a sample-barcoded 5' primer plus a J-beta primer mix. One entry per CDR3 protein, called by TCRdb with MiXCR from the 5' RACE reads. The sample comprises about 830,000 distinct CDR3 sequences, under 80% of which are singletons, and 28% rests with the top ten. Material for sequencing was blood. The receptors were gathered from a man younger than 40 in good health.

This chain links TRBV10-1 with TRBJ2-5; weak D call: TRBD2 (6 bases). The DNA matches TRBJ2-7 better at its end, which makes the J call doubtful. CDR3 length equals 14 residues. CDR1 is WNHNN, CDR2 SYGVQD, per germline (reference sequence). As DNA, the CDR3 is TGCGCCAGCAGAAGAAACCGGGACTCTGGCGAGCAGTACTTC. This translates into CASRRNRDSGEQYF.

The chain has TRBV9 and TRBJ2-1; D uncertain. Germline CDR1 and CDR2: SGDLS and YYNGEE. The CDR3 covers 13 residues. V was trimmed by 2 bases and J by 6 bases, leaving 9 bases between them. In nucleotides, the CDR3 is TGTGCCAGCAGCGTCGGCATACTCAATGAGCAGTTCTTC. Residues: CASSVGILNEQFF.

This clonotype was seen only once. The rearrangement joins TRBV24-1 to TRBJ2-3, with TRBD2 as a possible D gene (5 bases). This CDR3 contains 14 residues. The V gene's germline CDR1 is KGHDR and CDR2 SFDVKD. Trimming pared 3 bases from V and 4 bases from J, leaving 10 bases between. CDR3 sequence (DNA): TGTGCCACCAGTGATAGGAGGAGCTCAGATACGCAGTATTTT. It encodes CATSDRRSSDTQYF.

The chain recombines TRBV27 with TRBJ1-1, with D possibly being TRBD1 (6 bases). CDR3 length: 13 amino acids. Germline loops: CDR1 MNHEY, CDR2 SMNVEV (reference sequence). The germline V and J ends were trimmed by 5 bases and 8 bases, with 15 bases remaining between them. The CDR3 reads CASSVSPGAEAFF. CDR3 in DNA: TGTGCCAGCAGTGTGTCACCAGGGGCCGAAGCTTTCTTT.

This chain joins TRBV20-1 and TRBJ2-7, with D unresolved. In germline, CDR1 is DFQATT, CDR2 SNEGSKA (reference sequence). The CDR3 contains 13 residues. V was shortened by 0 bases and J by 2 bases, with 8 bases between the two germline ends. CDR3 amino acids: CSARDSGAYEQYF. CDR3 nucleotides: TGCAGTGCTAGAGATTCAGGAGCCTACGAGCAGTACTTC.

The chain couples TRBV20-1 to TRBJ1-5; D is unresolved. Deletions cut 1 base from V and 2 bases from J, with 12 bases between. The CDR3 is 15 residues long. Germline V gene sequence: CDR1 DFQATT, CDR2 SNEGSKA (reference sequence). CDR3 coding DNA: TGCAGTGCTAGAGCGCAGGTACGGGGCAATCAGCCCCAGCATTTT. Encoded protein: CSARAQVRGNQPQHF.

This clonotype was detected only a few times. V is TRBV20-1 and J is TRBJ2-5; 7 positions agree with TRBD2. The CDR3 is 14 residues long. Germline V lookup: CDR1 DFQATT, CDR2 SNEGSKA (reference sequence). Trimming at V came to 6 bases and at J to 1 base, leaving 8 bases not matched to a gene. The CDR3 sequence: CSAYGLEVQETQYF. The DNA of the CDR3 is TGCAGTGCGTACGGACTAGAGGTCCAAGAGACCCAGTACTTC.

The V and J genes are TRBV6-2 or TRBV6-3 and TRBJ1-5; D may be TRBD1 (5 bases). This CDR3 comprises 13 residues. The V gene lost 2 bases and the J gene lost 7 bases, with 9 bases spanning the gap. Germline-derived CDR1 and CDR2 are MNHEY and SVGEGT. The CDR3 coding sequence is TGTGCCAGCAGTTACAGCAGGGCCCAGCCCCAGCATTTT. Translating gives CASSYSRAQPQHF.

The chain uses TRBV7-8 and TRBJ2-1, with 11 positions matching TRBD2. The length of the CDR3 is 17 residues. V lost 4 bases and J lost 4; bases outside the gene matches: 9. Germline values: CDR1 SGHVS, CDR2 FQNEAQ. In nucleotides, the CDR3 is TGTGCCAGCAGCTCCCTCCTAGCGGGGGGACCTTACAATGAGCAGTTCTTC. It encodes CASSSLLAGGPYNEQFF.

The chain links TRBV9 to TRBJ2-7; a possible D gene is TRBD1 (5 bases). The J call may be in error: the DNA end matches TRBJ2-5 better. Germline assignment: CDR1 SGDLS and CDR2 YYNGEE. This CDR3 has 18 residues. CDR3 sequence reads: CASSPSRGGAISPETQYF. The CDR3 bases are TGTGCCAGCAGCCCCTCCCGCGGTGGGGCCATCTCCCCAGAGACCCAGTACTTC.

The gene calls are TRBV6-2 or TRBV6-3 and TRBJ1-1; 8 nucleotides line up with TRBD1. Germline trimming cut 2 bases from V and 7 bases from J; bases unmatched to any gene: 0. Germline-derived CDR1 and CDR2 are MNHEY and SVGEGT. CDR3 size: 12 residues. CDR3 sequence (DNA): TGTGCCAGCAGTTACGGGACAGGTGAAGCTTTCTTT. It encodes CASSYGTGEAFF.

The chain carries TRBV27 and TRBJ1-5; D may be TRBD1 (5 bases). Germline CDR1 reads MNHEY; CDR2 reads SMNVEV (reference sequence). The V end was cut by 6 bases, the J end by 2 bases, with 14 bases between. The length of the CDR3 is 15 residues. The CDR3 sequence: CASRFRQGGNQPQHF. CDR3 DNA: TGTGCCAGCAGGTTCCGGCAGGGTGGCAATCAGCCCCAGCATTTT.

The chain recombines TRBV28 with TRBJ1-4, with TRBD1 as a possible D gene (5 bases). Germline loops: CDR1 MDHEN, CDR2 SYDVKM. CDR3 size: 15 residues. The ends were cut back, 8 bases at V and 3 bases at J, with 16 bases in the middle. DNA for the CDR3: TGTGCCAGCGTAGGACGGGGGATTCCTAATGAAAAACTGTTTTTT. Translating it yields CASVGRGIPNEKLFF.

The chain joins TRBV7-3 to TRBJ2-4; D may correspond to TRBD1 or TRBD2 (5 bases each). The V end was cut by 4 bases, the J end by 9 bases, with 16 bases between. Germline lookup yields CDR1 SGHTA and CDR2 FQGTGA. The CDR3 totals 14 residues. Here the CDR3 reads CASSSLPGTGIQYF. CDR3 bases: TGTGCCAGCAGCTCCCTTCCCGGGACGGGCATTCAGTACTTC.

The gene calls are TRBV5-1 and TRBJ1-2; possibly TRBD1 for D (5 bases). V was pared by 4 bases and J by 1 base, with 14 bases between. CDR1 is SGHRS and CDR2 is YFSETQ in the germline V gene. The CDR3 loop spans 15 amino acids. The DNA for the CDR3 is TGCGCCAGCAGCCGGGTAGGGACCGATAACTATGGCTACACCTTC. It is translated as CASSRVGTDNYGYTF.

The chain uses TRBV6-2 or TRBV6-3 and TRBJ2-4; 7 nucleotides agree with TRBD2. The DNA end lines up better with TRBJ2-7; the J call may be wrong. The CDR3 is 15 residues long. Germline V gives CDR1 MNHEY, CDR2 SVGEGT. CDR3 sequence reads: CASSYTASGSYEQYF. The CDR3, as DNA: TGTGCCAGCAGTTACACTGCTAGCGGCTCCTACGAGCAGTACTTC.

This clonotype was seen a single time. The V call is TRBV9, the J call TRBJ1-2; 7 bases line up with TRBD1. V lost 4 bases and J lost 2; bases outside the gene matches: 14. This CDR3 has 17 residues. Germline CDR1 reads SGDLS; CDR2 reads YYNGEE. The CDR3 reads CASSPRWTGKENYGYTF. The CDR3 bases are TGTGCCAGCAGCCCGAGGTGGACAGGCAAAGAGAACTATGGCTACACCTTC.

This rearrangement joins TRBV6-2 or TRBV6-3 to TRBJ2-5; the D gene is possibly TRBD2 (6 bases). Between the trimmed V and J ends, which lost 8 bases and 2 bases, there was a span of 24 bases. This CDR3 is 17 amino acids long. Germline CDR1 is MNHEY and CDR2 is SVGEGT. CDR3 protein: CASSTIWSSGVQETQYF. The CDR3 DNA reads TGTGCCAGCTCTACGATTTGGAGTAGCGGTGTACAAGAGACCCAGTACTTC.

The chain uses TRBV20-1 and TRBJ2-5; 7 bases agree with TRBD1. V gave up 8 bases and J gave up 1 base; unmatched junction bases: 4. Germline CDR1 and CDR2: DFQATT and SNEGSKA (reference sequence). CDR3 length equals 12 residues. The CDR3 sequence is CSPWDSQETQYF. The CDR3 DNA is TGCAGTCCTTGGGACAGCCAAGAGACCCAGTACTTC.

V gene TRBV20-1 combines with J gene TRBJ1-2; D remains ambiguous. Germline-derived CDR1 and CDR2 are DFQATT and SNEGSKA (reference sequence). CDR3 length equals 12 residues. The ends were cut back, 6 bases at V and 5 bases at J, with 13 bases in the middle. CDR3 nucleotide sequence: TGCAGTGCCACATCGAACCAATATGGCTACACCTTC. Its translation is CSATSNQYGYTF.